What follows are 8 T cell receptor beta chains derived from one specimen sequenced in a study of T cell changes during pregnancy in multiple sclerosis. Assay: immunoSEQ multiplex PCR; the TCRdb copy retains only in-frame clones and omits some. Of some 110,000 clones in the sample, 92% were seen once. Sequenced material: peripheral blood, taken in the third trimester of pregnancy. The origin of the receptors is a female donor with multiple sclerosis, enrolled in a pregnancy study.

The chain is built from TRBV27 and TRBJ2-3; 9 bases fit TRBD1. With V trimmed by 6 bases and J by 2 bases, 3 bases remained unmatched. Per the germline V gene, CDR1 is MNHEY and CDR2 is SMNVEV (reference sequence). The CDR3 is 14 residues long. The CDR3 reads CASRRTGDTDTQYF. The CDR3 DNA sequence: TGTGCCAGCAGGCGGACAGGGGACACAGATACGCAGTATTTT.

The chain employs TRBV27 and TRBJ1-1, with D uncertain. V lost 5 bases, J lost 2 bases, and 9 bases lay in between. Germline V gene data show CDR1 as MNHEY and CDR2 as SMNVEV (reference sequence). The CDR3 length is 13 residues. The CDR3 DNA follows: TGTGCCAGCAGTCTTGGCCCTAACACTGAAGCTTTCTTT. This encodes CASSLGPNTEAFF.

V and J are TRBV9 and TRBJ2-3; D is unclear. The V gene lost 3 bases and the J gene lost 1 base, with 9 bases spanning the gap. Germline CDR1 and CDR2: SGDLS and YYNGEE. The length of the CDR3 is 14 residues. CDR3 amino acids: CASSDSPGTDTQYF. The CDR3 nucleotides are TGTGCCAGCAGCGACAGTCCCGGCACAGATACGCAGTATTTT.

This clone was observed a single time. The rearrangement joins TRBV11-2 to TRBJ2-7; 9 bases map to TRBD2. CDR1 is SGHAT and CDR2 is FQNNGV in the germline V gene. V lost 0 bases to trimming and J lost 0 bases; unmatched junction nucleotides: 6. The CDR3 runs 17 residues. The CDR3 loop reads CASSLERSGSSSYEQYF. The DNA for the CDR3 is TGTGCCAGCAGCTTAGAACGTAGCGGGAGTTCCTCCTACGAGCAGTACTTC.

J is TRBJ1-1 and V is TRBV19, with D tentatively TRBD1 (5 bases). V lost 4 bases and J lost 3, with 15 bases in between. Germline CDR1 reads LNHDA; CDR2 reads SQIVND (reference sequence). The CDR3 runs 15 residues. The CDR3 DNA is TGTGCCAGTAGTACTATGGGCCGGGGGGACACTGAAGCTTTCTTT. This encodes CASSTMGRGDTEAFF.

The chain joins TRBV6-5 to TRBJ2-2, with 7 bases lining up with TRBD1. Germline-derived CDR1 and CDR2 are MNHEY and SVGAGI. The CDR3 spans 15 residues. With 2 bases clipped from V and 2 bases from J, the junction kept 2 bases outside the gene matches. CDR3 region: CASSYGTDNTGELFF. The CDR3 DNA reads as TGTGCCAGCAGTTACGGGACAGATAACACCGGGGAGCTGTTTTTT.

This rearrangement joins TRBV13 to TRBJ2-2; the D gene is possibly TRBD1 (5 bases). The CDR3 is 16 residues long. The germline V and J ends were trimmed by 4 bases and 0 bases, with 12 bases remaining between them. Germline V gives CDR1 PRHDT, CDR2 FYEKMQ (reference sequence). The chain's CDR3 is CASSSNLQANTGELFF. Written as DNA, the CDR3 is TGTGCCAGCAGCTCAAACTTACAGGCGAACACCGGGGAGCTGTTTTTT.

This chain links TRBV5-1 with TRBJ2-7; TRBD2 might be the D (5 bases). CDR1 and CDR2 (germline): SGHRS, YFSETQ. The CDR3 contains 14 residues. The V and J ends lost 0 bases and 5 bases respectively, with 12 bases between them. The CDR3 here is CASSLGGDVDEQYF. The CDR3 bases are TGCGCCAGCAGCTTGGGGGGAGATGTCGACGAGCAGTACTTC. Variable domain in full (rest from reference TRBV5-1 and TRBJ2-7): KAGVTQTPRYLIKTRGQQVTLSCSPISGHRSVSWYQQTPGQGLQFLFEYFSETQRNKGNFPGRFSGRQFSNSRSEMNVSTLELGDSALYLCASSLGGDVDEQYFGPGTRLTVT.